These 8 T cell receptor beta chains were all obtained from the same sample, sequenced in a study of human thymus T cells. Sequenced by immunoSEQ multiplex PCR; TCRdb stores in-frame clones only, minus some. This table holds tens of thousands of clones, over 85% found once. Thymic tissue was derived from resections collected during corrective heart surgery. Sequencing was performed on thymus tissue. The source is a girl less than two years old with a congenital heart defect but otherwise immunologically healthy.

J is TRBJ2-1 and V is TRBV5-8; 7 nucleotides agree with TRBD1. There are 17 residues in the CDR3. CDR1 is SGHTS, CDR2 YDEGEE, per germline. V dropped 6 bases and J dropped 4; count of bases not matched to a gene: 16. The CDR3: CASTLGQAPLLYNEQFF. Here the CDR3 DNA reads TGTGCCAGCACCCTCGGACAGGCTCCACTACTTTACAATGAGCAGTTCTTC.

V usage is TRBV5-4 and J usage is TRBJ2-5, with 12 bases lining up with TRBD2. Germline loops: CDR1 SGHNT, CDR2 YYREEE (reference sequence). The CDR3 length is 14 residues. The junction had 2 bases not matched to a gene; V was cut back by 4 bases and J by 4 bases. Here the CDR3 reads CASSVGLAGETQYF. The CDR3 DNA follows: TGTGCCAGCAGCGTGGGACTAGCGGGAGAGACCCAGTACTTC.

The chain has TRBV23-1 and TRBJ1-1; tentative D call: TRBD1 (5 bases). TRBV23-1 is known as an ORF, though its function is uncertain. V lost 9 bases and J 3 bases, leaving 17 bases between the germline ends. The CDR3 contains 14 residues. The CDR3 sequence is CASGSFGGDTEAFF. The CDR3 coding sequence is TGCGCCAGTGGTTCTTTCGGAGGGGACACTGAAGCTTTCTTT.

The J gene is TRBJ1-2, the V gene TRBV12-5, with 7 bases fitting TRBD1. Germline values: CDR1 LGHNT, CDR2 FRNRAP. The CDR3 is 18 amino acids. J was trimmed by 5 bases and V by 6 bases; bases with no gene match: 21. The CDR3 here is CASGNGFANRGGYYGYTF. CDR3 nucleotides: TGTGCTAGTGGGAATGGTTTTGCCAACAGGGGAGGGTATTATGGCTACACCTTC.

This clone was seen once. The chain uses TRBV6-5 and TRBJ1-1, with 8 positions matching TRBD1. CDR1 MNHEY and CDR2 SVGAGI come from the germline V gene. The CDR3 has 15 residues. V trimming: 5 bases; J trimming: 1 base; junction bases outside the gene matches: 6. The CDR3 is CASSPAGGRNTEAFF. CDR3 DNA: TGTGCCAGCAGTCCCGCAGGGGGCAGGAACACTGAAGCTTTCTTT.

The chain has TRBV14 and TRBJ2-7, with 7 bases lining up with TRBD2. This CDR3 spans 11 amino acids. Germline-derived CDR1 and CDR2 are SGHDN and FVKESK. With V trimmed by 6 bases and J by 7 bases, 3 bases remained unmatched. CDR3 protein: CASSYGREQYF. The CDR3 DNA follows: TGTGCCAGCAGTTACGGGAGGGAGCAGTACTTC.

V usage is TRBV9 and J usage is TRBJ2-4, with a weak D call TRBD2 (6 bases). V lost 2 bases and J lost 0, with 21 bases in between. This CDR3 has 19 amino acids. Per the germline V gene, CDR1 is SGDLS and CDR2 is YYNGEE. The CDR3 protein is CASSVGGTGSALAKNIQYF. In DNA form, the CDR3 reads TGTGCCAGCAGCGTTGGGGGGACTGGGTCAGCACTAGCCAAAAACATTCAGTACTTC.

The chain carries TRBV7-9 and TRBJ2-2; 7 bases map to TRBD2. Germline V gene sequence: CDR1 SEHNR, CDR2 FQNEAQ (reference sequence). The CDR3 sequence is 16 residues long. The V segment lost 4 bases and the J segment 5 bases; nucleotides outside the gene matches: 10. CDR3 bases: TGTGCCAGCAGCTCGGTAGCGGGTTCATGGACCGGGGAGCTGTTTTTT. It codes for CASSSVAGSWTGELFF.